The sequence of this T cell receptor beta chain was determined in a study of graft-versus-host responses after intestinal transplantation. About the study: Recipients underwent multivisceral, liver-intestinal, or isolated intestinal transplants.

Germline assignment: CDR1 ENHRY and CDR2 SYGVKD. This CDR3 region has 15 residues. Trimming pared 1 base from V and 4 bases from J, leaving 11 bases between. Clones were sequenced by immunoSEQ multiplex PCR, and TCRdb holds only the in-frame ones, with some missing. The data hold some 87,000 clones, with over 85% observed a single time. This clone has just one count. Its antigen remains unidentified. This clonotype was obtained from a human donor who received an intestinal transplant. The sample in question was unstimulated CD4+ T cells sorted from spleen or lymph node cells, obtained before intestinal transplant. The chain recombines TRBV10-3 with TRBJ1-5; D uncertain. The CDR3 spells CAISELRAANQPQHF. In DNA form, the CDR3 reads TGTGCCATCAGTGAGTTAAGGGCAGCGAATCAGCCCCAGCATTTT.